These 3 T cell receptor beta chains share one sample of origin, sequenced in a study of T cell repertoires in cytomegalovirus infection. Their antigens remain unidentified. Via MiXCR, TCRdb re-called the reads, giving one row per CDR3 protein. This table holds roughly 280,000 distinct CDR3 sequences, 20% to 25% found once. The source material was cultured PBMCs, sampled from culture after CMV antigen stimulation. The receptors were sampled from a human donor in good health (CMV status not recorded). Some clones in this sample may be carry-over from other donors' samples.

The chain is built from TRBV10-3 and TRBJ2-3; the D is unclear. V lost 0 bases, J lost 4 bases, and 14 bases lay in between. This CDR3 comprises 16 residues. Germline V lookup: CDR1 ENHRY, CDR2 SYGVKD. CDR3 sequence reads: CAISESRTTGADTQYF. The CDR3 DNA reads as TGTGCCATCAGTGAGTCTCGGACGACGGGCGCAGATACGCAGTATTTT.

Only a few counts were recorded for this clonotype. The genes are TRBV7-2 and TRBJ1-2, with a tentative D call TRBD1 (6 bases). From germline, CDR1 is SGHTA and CDR2 FQGNSA. Deletions cut 5 bases from V and 7 bases from J, with 14 bases between. The CDR3 is 13 amino acids. The CDR3 reads CASSPDTGRGYTF. The DNA for the CDR3 is TGTGCCAGCAGCCCGGACACAGGGCGTGGCTACACCTTC.

The chain recombines TRBV3-1 with TRBJ2-2; 7 bases match TRBD1. Germline trimming cut 2 bases from V and 6 bases from J; bases unmatched to any gene: 18. Germline CDR1 LGHDT, CDR2 YNNKEL (reference sequence). The CDR3 spans 19 residues. The CDR3 protein is CASSQRVYRDRVLPGELFF. Written as DNA, the CDR3 is TGTGCCAGCAGCCAACGTGTCTACCGCGACAGGGTACTCCCCGGGGAGCTGTTTTTT.